The clone carrying this T cell receptor beta chain occurred a few times. In the original processing: It was from reference gene primer amplification that nucleated cell counts were estimated. This table comes from immunoSEQ multiplex PCR, and its TCRdb copy is limited to in-frame clones, with some not included. D and trimming come from the DNA, and the V and J calls and clone size come from that table. The repertoire holds some 68,000 clones, with roughly 80% as singletons. This record belongs to a study of blood T cell repertoires in COVID-19. Study-level information: Samples came from the United States, Italy and Spain, spanning acute and convalescent COVID-19. PBMCs, B-cell-depleted T cells, or T cells were the source of the cDNA or gDNA that made up the material.

Germline lookup yields CDR1 SGHTA and CDR2 FQGNSA. J was trimmed by 4 bases and V by 5 bases; bases with no gene match: 6. The CDR3 runs 15 residues. V is TRBV7-2 and J is TRBJ2-5; 11 nucleotides align to TRBD2. This TCR was recovered from a man in his 70s with acute or convalescent COVID-19. The sample taken for sequencing was peripheral blood. The DNA for the CDR3 is TGTGCCAGCAGCCAACTAGCGGGAGTCCCAGAGACCCAGTACTTC. This gives the protein CASSQLAGVPETQYF.